The text below deals with one T cell receptor (beta chain). Its antigen remains unknown. The CDR3 is 16 residues long. V gave up 1 base and J gave up 4 bases; unmatched junction bases: 8. The germline gives CDR1 LGHDT, CDR2 YNNKEL (reference sequence). The data originate from a study of T-cell reconstitution after alpha-beta-depleted transplantation in children. Overall study results and limits: From newly produced T cells came most of the T-cell counts and diversity one year after transplant. There were some patients whose high TCRbeta diversity at day 60 came from surviving recipient T cells and thymic progenitors.

Researchers prepared the TCRbeta library using unique molecular identifiers, the study reports. TCRdb reprocessed the PCR reads with MiXCR, giving one entry per CDR3 protein. The sample includes about 460,000 distinct CDR3 sequences, 9.5% to 12% of them seen just once. Sample: PBMCs, mostly from graft donor cells, taken 180 days after TCRalphabeta/CD19-depleted stem cell transplant. The sequence derives from a female patient aged 2-9 years who had a stem cell transplant for aplastic anemia, so the T cells may come from the graft donor. The chain combines TRBV3-1 with TRBJ2-7; 9 nucleotides agree with TRBD2. The CDR3 reads CASSQARLAVQYEQYF. The CDR3 bases are TGTGCCAGCAGCCAAGCCCGACTAGCGGTTCAATACGAGCAGTACTTC.